This is a list of T cell receptor beta chains from one sample in a study of T cell responses to AZD1222 COVID-19 vaccine. Profiling relied on immunoSEQ multiplex PCR, and the TCRdb table lists in-frame clones only, not all of them. This table holds about 150,000 clones, roughly nine tenths found once. Material: peripheral blood, obtained on day 0 of AZD1222 vaccination. These receptors originate from an adult in good health. CDR3s include the opening cysteine and the closing phenylalanine or tryptophan. D genes are given only for firm matches. The size of a clone is reported for some rows only, either as once, few or many, or as a class for expanded clones.

D	J	V	size	CDR3	DNA
TRBD2	TRBJ2-5	TRBV10-2	NA	CASSLFAGGGETQYF	TGCGCCAGCAGTCTCTTTGCGGGGGGAGGGGAGACCCAGTACTTC
NA	TRBJ1-4	TRBV9	NA	CASSAQGRSEKLFF	TGTGCCAGCAGCGCTCAGGGGAGGTCTGAAAAACTGTTTTTT
NA	TRBJ1-2	TRBV29-1	NA	CSVSGRNYGYTF	TGCAGCGTAAGTGGCAGGAACTATGGCTACACCTTC
NA	TRBJ1-5	TRBV7-2	NA	CASSLVGGGNQPQHF	TGTGCCAGCAGCTTAGTGGGAGGGGGCAATCAGCCCCAGCATTTT
TRBD1	TRBJ1-5	TRBV19	NA	CASSPLGTGGHYSNQPQHF	TGTGCCAGTAGTCCCTTGGGGACAGGGGGACACTATAGCAATCAGCCCCAGCATTTT
NA	TRBJ1-1	TRBV5-1	NA	CASRDPGDTEAFF	TGCGCCAGCAGAGACCCTGGGGACACTGAAGCTTTCTTT
NA	TRBJ1-2	TRBV19	NA	CASTQRSQRGHTF	TGTGCCAGTACCCAACGAAGCCAACGGGGCCACACCTTC
NA	TRBJ1-6	TRBV12-3/TRBV12-4	NA	CASRLGGSPLHF	TGTGCCAGCAGACTCGGTGGTTCACCCCTCCACTTT
TRBD1	TRBJ1-6	TRBV6-4	NA	CASSAGQGESYNSPLHF	TGTGCCAGCAGTGCTGGACAGGGGGAGTCCTATAATTCACCCCTCCACTTT
NA	TRBJ2-1	TRBV7-2	NA	CASSLSGGRGDEQFF	TGTGCCAGCAGCTTATCGGGGGGCCGGGGTGATGAGCAGTTCTTC
TRBD1	TRBJ1-1	TRBV28	NA	CASSLIGRGHAFF	TGTGCCAGCAGTTTAATAGGCAGGGGGCATGCTTTCTTT
TRBD1	TRBJ2-7	TRBV7-9	NA	CASSLPADRGLPEQYF	TGTGCCAGCAGCCTGCCCGCGGACAGGGGGCTACCCGAGCAGTACTTC
TRBD1	TRBJ1-4	TRBV7-2	NA	CASSPSPTGRAEKLFF	TGTGCCAGCAGCCCCTCTCCGACAGGGAGGGCGGAAAAACTGTTTTTT
NA	TRBJ1-6	TRBV5-6	NA	CASSLDTTPNSPLHF	TGTGCCAGCAGCTTGGATACCACACCTAATTCACCCCTCCACTTT
NA	TRBJ2-1	TRBV4-1	once	CASSRGTTKQFF	TGCGCCAGCAGCCGAGGGACGACCAAGCAGTTCTTC
NA	TRBJ2-7	TRBV3-1/TRBV3-2	few	CASSESLAGYKQYF	TGTGCCAGCAGCGAATCGTTGGCAGGCTATAAGCAGTACTTC
TRBD1	TRBJ2-7	TRBV30	NA	CAWSLQGYEQYF	TGTGCCTGGAGCCTACAGGGGTACGAGCAGTACTTC
NA	TRBJ2-1	TRBV15	few	CATSRSYRRQNYNEQFF	TGTGCCACCAGCAGATCTTACCGTCGACAGAACTACAATGAGCAGTTCTTC
NA	TRBJ2-5	TRBV6-5	NA	CASRPGGGETQYF	TGTGCCAGCAGACCAGGGGGGGGAGAGACCCAGTACTTC
TRBD1	TRBJ2-5	TRBV12-5	NA	CASAPDRGETQYF	TGTGCTAGTGCCCCTGACAGGGGAGAGACCCAGTACTTC
TRBD2	TRBJ2-3	TRBV4-3	NA	CASSQDGDSGGGTDTQYF	TGCGCCAGCAGCCAAGATGGGGATAGCGGGGGTGGCACAGATACGCAGTATTTT
NA	TRBJ2-1	TRBV6-4	NA	CASSVGVAETKFF	TGTGCCAGCAGTGTGGGGGTTGCCGAGACTAAGTTCTTC
TRBD1	TRBJ2-7	TRBV6-5	NA	CASSSRDRYYEQYF	TGTGCCAGCAGTTCCCGGGACAGATACTACGAGCAGTACTTC
TRBD2	TRBJ2-3	TRBV29-1	NA	CSVPLAGVGDTQYF	TGCAGCGTTCCCTTAGCGGGGGTGGGAGATACGCAGTATTTT